Listed here is a single TCR beta chain. Antigen specificity is unknown. Only in-frame clones appear in the TCRdb table, and some are missing; sequencing was by immunoSEQ multiplex PCR. The top ten clones hold over 1.1% of a sample with roughly 50,000 clones, around 89% of them seen once. The data belong to a study of OX40 agonist ivuxolimab in advanced cancers. Study outcomes and limitations: In the expanded peripheral T cells, antigen specificity was never determined. CD4+ and CD8+ T cells in blood underwent clonal expansion by week 6 at 0.1 to 3.0 mg/kg. CD4+ T cells averaged fewer expanded clones than CD8+ T cells.

With V trimmed by 10 bases and J by 7 bases, 10 bases remained unmatched. Germline V gene data show CDR1 as ENHRY and CDR2 as SYGVKD. This CDR3 is 13 amino acids long. The sequence was obtained from an adult with an advanced solid tumor such as melanoma, head and neck, liver or kidney cancer. The chain recombines TRBV10-3 with TRBJ1-1; 9 nucleotides agree with TRBD1. Sample: CD4+ or CD8+ T cells sorted from blood, taken in a trial of the OX40 agonist ivuxolimab. The CDR3 coding sequence is TGTGCCACTCAACGGACAGGGGATCTTGAAGCTTTCTTT. It encodes CATQRTGDLEAFF.